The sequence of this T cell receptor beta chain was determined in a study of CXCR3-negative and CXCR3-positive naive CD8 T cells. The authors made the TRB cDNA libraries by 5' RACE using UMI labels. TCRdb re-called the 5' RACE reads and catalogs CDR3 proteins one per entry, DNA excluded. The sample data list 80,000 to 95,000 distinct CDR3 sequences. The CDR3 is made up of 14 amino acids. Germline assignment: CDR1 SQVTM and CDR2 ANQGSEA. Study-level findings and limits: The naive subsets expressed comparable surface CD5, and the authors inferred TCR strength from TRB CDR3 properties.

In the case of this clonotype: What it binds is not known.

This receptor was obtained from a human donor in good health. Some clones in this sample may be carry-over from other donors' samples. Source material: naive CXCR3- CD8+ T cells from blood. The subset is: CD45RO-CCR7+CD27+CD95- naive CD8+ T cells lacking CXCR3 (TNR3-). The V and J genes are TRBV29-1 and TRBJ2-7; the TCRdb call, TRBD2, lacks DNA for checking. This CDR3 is CSVDLAGPSYEQYF.